This T cell receptor (beta chain) was profiled in a study of CD8 T cells in ankylosing spondylitis. Findings of the study overall: Seemingly characteristic of ankylosing spondylitis blood was a TCR beta motif consisting of several highly homologous variants.

The table lists this clonotype with many counts. Its matching antigen is unknown. Germline V gene lookup returns CDR1 DFQATT and CDR2 SNEGSKA (reference sequence). Trimming took 0 bases from V and 3 from J, leaving 9 bases between them. The CDR3 has 14 residues. For TCR beta, libraries came from quantitative 5'-RACE with molecular barcodes. One entry per CDR3 protein results from TCRdb running MiXCR on the 5' RACE reads. The repertoire holds about 300,000 distinct CDR3 sequences, 11% seen once, with roughly a tenth in the top ten. The chain couples TRBV20-1 to TRBJ2-1; TRBD1 is a possible D gene (6 bases). The sample taken for sequencing was blood, either unsorted or a sorted T cell fraction (not recorded which). The clonotype originates from a female donor with ankylosing spondylitis or in good health (not recorded which). Written as DNA, the CDR3 is TGCAGTGCTAGAGATGACAGGTTCTACAATGAGCAGTTCTTC. Translated, it gives CSARDDRFYNEQFF.